This is a list of T cell receptor beta chains from one sample in a study of blood T cell repertoires in COVID-19. The assay was immunoSEQ multiplex PCR, and TCRdb's table has in-frame clones only and misses some. This table holds about 260,000 clones, around 89% found once. The sequenced sample was peripheral blood. All receptors come from a man aged 60 to 69 who had recovered from COVID-19. Both conserved end residues are part of each CDR3. Fields, in order: D gene, CDR3 length, J gene, V gene, clone size, CDR3 protein, CDR3 DNA. The D gene is left open where the match is weak. Some rows have no size entry. The others give once, few or many, or a class for an expanded clone.

D: TRBD1; length: 15; J: TRBJ2-7; V: TRBV2; size: -; CDR3: CASSDPGQTSYEQYF; DNA: TGTGCCAGCAGTGACCCGGGACAGACATCCTACGAGCAGTACTTC
D: TRBD2; length: 14; J: TRBJ2-5; V: TRBV20-1; size: -; CDR3: CSASSGGLQETQYF; DNA: TGCAGTGCAAGTAGCGGGGGCCTCCAAGAGACCCAGTACTTC
D: -; length: 14; J: TRBJ2-3; V: TRBV7-3; size: -; CDR3: CASSSAGAVDTQYF; DNA: TGTGCCAGCAGCTCGGCGGGTGCCGTGGATACGCAGTATTTT
D: -; length: 15; J: TRBJ2-7; V: TRBV7-6; size: few; CDR3: CASSFRSGHSYEQYF; DNA: TGTGCCAGCAGCTTTCGGAGCGGCCATAGCTACGAGCAGTACTTC
D: -; length: 15; J: TRBJ1-1; V: TRBV6-4; size: -; CDR3: CASSDSQGKGTEAFF; DNA: TGTGCCAGCAGTGACTCGCAGGGGAAGGGGACTGAAGCTTTCTTT
D: -; length: 15; J: TRBJ1-1; V: TRBV24-1; size: -; CDR3: CATRPPYGGGTEAFF; DNA: TGTGCCACCAGACCTCCTTATGGGGGCGGGACTGAAGCTTTCTTT
D: TRBD1; length: 14; J: TRBJ1-1; V: TRBV29-1; size: -; CDR3: CSVEKGQGNTEAFF; DNA: TGCAGCGTGGAAAAGGGACAGGGGAACACTGAAGCTTTCTTT
D: TRBD1; length: 15; J: TRBJ2-7; V: TRBV7-2; size: -; CDR3: CASSQGTGSSYEQYF; DNA: TGTGCCAGCAGCCAGGGGACAGGGAGCTCCTACGAGCAGTACTTC
D: -; length: 15; J: TRBJ1-2; V: TRBV30; size: -; CDR3: CACTKPRGGNYGYTF; DNA: TGTGCCTGCACCAAGCCGCGGGGAGGGAACTATGGCTACACCTTC
D: -; length: 15; J: TRBJ1-4; V: TRBV9; size: -; CDR3: CASSTGERTNEKLFF; DNA: TGTGCCAGCAGCACCGGGGAGCGGACTAATGAAAAACTGTTTTTT
D: -; length: 16; J: TRBJ2-2; V: TRBV7-3; size: -; CDR3: CASSLQPRGGTGELFF; DNA: TGTGCCAGCAGCTTACAGCCCCGGGGTGGCACCGGGGAGCTGTTTTTT
D: -; length: 15; J: TRBJ1-6; V: TRBV30; size: -; CDR3: CAWNPGEGIGSPLHF; DNA: TGTGCCTGGAACCCGGGAGAAGGAATAGGTTCACCCCTCCACTTT
D: -; length: 11; J: TRBJ1-2; V: TRBV6-2/TRBV6-3; size: -; CDR3: CASSDIFGYTF; DNA: TGTGCCAGCAGTGACATTTTTGGCTACACCTTC
D: TRBD1; length: 14; J: TRBJ1-5; V: TRBV7-8; size: -; CDR3: CASSTDRGHQPQHF; DNA: TGTGCCAGCAGTACCGACAGGGGCCATCAGCCCCAGCATTTT
D: -; length: 15; J: TRBJ2-3; V: TRBV5-1; size: -; CDR3: CASSLESRSTDTQYF; DNA: TGCGCCAGCAGCTTGGAATCGCGGAGCACAGATACGCAGTATTTT
D: TRBD1; length: 14; J: TRBJ1-1; V: TRBV29-1; size: -; CDR3: CSGTDRGRNTEAFF; DNA: TGCAGCGGGACGGACAGGGGGAGGAACACTGAAGCTTTCTTT